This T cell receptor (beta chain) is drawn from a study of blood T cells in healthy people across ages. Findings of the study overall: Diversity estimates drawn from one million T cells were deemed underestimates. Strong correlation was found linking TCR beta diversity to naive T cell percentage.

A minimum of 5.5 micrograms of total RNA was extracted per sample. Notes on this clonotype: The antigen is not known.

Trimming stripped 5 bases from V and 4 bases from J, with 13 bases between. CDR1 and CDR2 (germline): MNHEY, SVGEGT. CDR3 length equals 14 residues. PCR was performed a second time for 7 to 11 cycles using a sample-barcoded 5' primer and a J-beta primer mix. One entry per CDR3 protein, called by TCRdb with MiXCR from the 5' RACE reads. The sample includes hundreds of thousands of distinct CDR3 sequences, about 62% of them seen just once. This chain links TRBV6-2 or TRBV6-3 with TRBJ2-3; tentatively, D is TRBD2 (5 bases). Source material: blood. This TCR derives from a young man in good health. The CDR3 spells CASSRFPEADTQYF. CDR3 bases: TGTGCCAGCAGTAGGTTCCCGGAGGCAGATACGCAGTATTTT.